The source of this T cell receptor (beta chain) is a study of T-cell reconstitution after alpha-beta-depleted transplantation in children. The authors prepared the TCRbeta library with unique molecular identifiers. TCRdb analysed the PCR reads with MiXCR anew, one entry per CDR3 protein. The sample lists 490,000 or so distinct CDR3 sequences, roughly an eighth seen once, with more than 5.5% in the top ten. The TCR sequence derives from a human donor who donated a stem cell graft to a child with combined immunodeficiency. The sequencing here drew on PBMCs from the stem cell graft donor, taken from the stem cell graft.

The CDR3 protein is CASSRGQSPSSYNEQFF. The CDR3 DNA reads TGTGCCAGCAGCCGGGGACAGTCACCTAGCTCCTACAATGAGCAGTTCTTC. The rearrangement uses TRBV9 and TRBJ2-1; 7 nucleotides align to TRBD1. This CDR3 contains 17 residues. The germline gives CDR1 SGDLS, CDR2 YYNGEE. The trim removed 4 bases at V and 0 bases at J, leaving 10 bases unmatched.